This T cell receptor beta chain is from a study of blood T cell repertoires in COVID-19. The protocol was immunoSEQ multiplex PCR, while the TCRdb copy is restricted to in-frame clones and leaves out a portion. This table has about 270,000 clones, approximately 89% appearing once. The CDR3 covers 15 residues. Trimming stripped 5 bases from V and 1 base from J, with 13 bases between. Per the germline V gene, CDR1 is KGHDR and CDR2 is SFDVKD. This sequence was found in a man aged 35 to 55 who had been exposed to COVID-19. The sample was PBMCs or T cells enriched from blood (not recorded which). The chain couples TRBV24-1 to TRBJ1-1; D is uncertain. CDR3 loop: CATSVFLRSNTEAFF. In DNA, the CDR3 is TGTGCCACCAGTGTCTTTCTCCGGTCGAACACTGAAGCTTTCTTT.